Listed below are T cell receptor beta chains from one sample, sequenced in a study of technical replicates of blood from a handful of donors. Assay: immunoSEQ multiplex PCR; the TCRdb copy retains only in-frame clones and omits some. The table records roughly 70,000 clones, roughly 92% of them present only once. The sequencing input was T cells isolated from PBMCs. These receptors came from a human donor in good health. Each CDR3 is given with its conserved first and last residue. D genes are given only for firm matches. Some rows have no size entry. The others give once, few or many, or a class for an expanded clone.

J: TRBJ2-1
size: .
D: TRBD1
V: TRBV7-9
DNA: TGTGCCAGCAGCGAGGGACAGTACAATGAGCAGTTCTTC
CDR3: CASSEGQYNEQFF

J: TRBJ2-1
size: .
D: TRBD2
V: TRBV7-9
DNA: TGTGCCAGCAGCTTTGTGACCCGGGGGGGGAATGAGCAGTTCTTC
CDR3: CASSFVTRGGNEQFF

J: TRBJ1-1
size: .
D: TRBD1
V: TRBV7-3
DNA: TGTGCCAGCAGCCCACTAGGGGGCATGAACACTGAAGCTTTCTTT
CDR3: CASSPLGGMNTEAFF

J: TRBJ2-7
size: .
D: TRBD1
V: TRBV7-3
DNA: TGTGCCAGCAGCTTAGCCACAGGGGGCGAGCAGTACTTC
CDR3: CASSLATGGEQYF

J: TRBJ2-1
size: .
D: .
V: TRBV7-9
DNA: TGTGCCAGCAGCTTAGGTGGGAGCTTGGTTTACAATGAGCAGTTCTTC
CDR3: CASSLGGSLVYNEQFF

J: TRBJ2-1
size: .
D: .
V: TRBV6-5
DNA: TGTGCCAGCAGTTACTCGATCACCGGGTCGGGTGAGCAGTTCTTC
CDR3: CASSYSITGSGEQFF

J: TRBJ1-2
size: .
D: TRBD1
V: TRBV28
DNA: TGTGCCAGCAGTTTCCTGGGACAGGGGGCGTACTATGGCTACACCTTC
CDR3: CASSFLGQGAYYGYTF

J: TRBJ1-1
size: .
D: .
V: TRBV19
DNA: TGTGCCAGTAGTATTAAGAACAGGGCTTCGAACACTGAAGCTTTCTTT
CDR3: CASSIKNRASNTEAFF

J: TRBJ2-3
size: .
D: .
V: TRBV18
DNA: TGTGCCAGCTCACCCTCGGGGACAGATACGCAGTATTTT
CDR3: CASSPSGTDTQYF

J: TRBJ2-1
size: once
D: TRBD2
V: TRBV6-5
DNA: TGTGCCAGCAGGGCCTCTAGCGGGATCTACAATGAGCAGTTCTTC
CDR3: CASRASSGIYNEQFF

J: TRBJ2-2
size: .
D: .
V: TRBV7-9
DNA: TGTGCCAGCAGCATCCGACAGGACACCGGGGAGCTGTTTTTT
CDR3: CASSIRQDTGELFF

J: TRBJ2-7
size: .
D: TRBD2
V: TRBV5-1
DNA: TGCGCCAGCAGCTGGGGGTCGGGAGGCGCTTACGAGCAGTACTTC
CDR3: CASSWGSGGAYEQYF

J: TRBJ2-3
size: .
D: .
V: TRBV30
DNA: TGTGCCTGGACCCCTTATCCAGGGGGGAGAGGCGCAGATACGCAGTATTTT
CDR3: CAWTPYPGGRGADTQYF

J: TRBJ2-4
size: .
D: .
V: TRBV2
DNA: TGTGCCAGCAGACGGGGAGTCGCCAAAAACATTCAGTACTTC
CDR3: CASRRGVAKNIQYF

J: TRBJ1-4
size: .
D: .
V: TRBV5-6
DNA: TGTGCCAGCAGCTTTGGCGAAAAACTGTTTTTT
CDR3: CASSFGEKLFF

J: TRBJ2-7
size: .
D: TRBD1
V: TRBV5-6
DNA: TGTGCCAGCAGCCGAACGACAGGGGGCCGTAACGAGCAGTACTTC
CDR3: CASSRTTGGRNEQYF

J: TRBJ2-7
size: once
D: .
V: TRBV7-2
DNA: TGTGCCAGCAGCTTCATTGGACCCCGAGGGAACGAGCAGTACTTC
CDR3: CASSFIGPRGNEQYF

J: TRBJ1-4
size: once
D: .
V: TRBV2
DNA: TGTGCCAGCACACGGGAATGGGGATCTAGGGAAAAACTGTTTTTT
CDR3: CASTREWGSREKLFF

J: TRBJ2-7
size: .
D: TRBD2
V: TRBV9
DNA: TGTGCCAGCAGCGTAGAACTAGCGGGAGGTCGGCAGTACTTC
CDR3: CASSVELAGGRQYF

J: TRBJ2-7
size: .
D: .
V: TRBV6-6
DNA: TGTGCCAGCAGTTACTCTAGCGGACCGTACGAGCAGTACTTC
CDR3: CASSYSSGPYEQYF

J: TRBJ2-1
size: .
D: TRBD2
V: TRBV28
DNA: TGTGCCAGCACCCCTAGCGGGAGGCGTCTTAATGAGCAGTTCTTC
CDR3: CASTPSGRRLNEQFF

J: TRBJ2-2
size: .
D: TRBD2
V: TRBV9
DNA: TGTGCCAGCACCAGAAGCACTAGCGGGATGGTCGGGGAGCTGTTTTTT
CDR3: CASTRSTSGMVGELFF

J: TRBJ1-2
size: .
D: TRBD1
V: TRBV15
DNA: TGTGCCACCAGCAGAGCTCCCGGGACAGGACTTGGCTACACCTTC
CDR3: CATSRAPGTGLGYTF

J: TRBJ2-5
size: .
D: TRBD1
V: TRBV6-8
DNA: TGTGCCAGCAGTTACGAAGGACAGGGGGAATTTCAAGAGACCCAGTACTTC
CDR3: CASSYEGQGEFQETQYF

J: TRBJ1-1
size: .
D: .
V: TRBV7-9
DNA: TGTGCCAGCAGCTTAGGGGTACAGGGCATGAACACTGAAGCTTTCTTT
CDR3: CASSLGVQGMNTEAFF

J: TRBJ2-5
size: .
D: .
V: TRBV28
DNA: TGTGCCAGCAGTAGTGGGTACAGGCGAGAGACCCAGTACTTC
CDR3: CASSSGYRRETQYF

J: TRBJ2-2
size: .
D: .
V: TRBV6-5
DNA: TGTGCCAGCAACGGGGCCGGGGAGCTGTTTTTT
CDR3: CASNGAGELFF

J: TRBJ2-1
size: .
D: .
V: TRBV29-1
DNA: TGCAGCGTTGAAGATGTAGGGGGTGATGAGCAGTTCTTC
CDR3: CSVEDVGGDEQFF

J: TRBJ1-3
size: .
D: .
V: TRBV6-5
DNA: TGTGCCAGCACTTCGGGGTACACCATATATTTT
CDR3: CASTSGYTIYF

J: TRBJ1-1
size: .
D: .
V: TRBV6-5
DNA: TGTGCCAGCAGTTGGGGCACCACTGAAGCTTTCTTT
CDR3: CASSWGTTEAFF

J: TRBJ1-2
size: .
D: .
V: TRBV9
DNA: TGTGCCAGCAGCGTAGCTGGAGAGGCGCGGTCAGGGGGCTACACCTTC
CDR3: CASSVAGEARSGGYTF

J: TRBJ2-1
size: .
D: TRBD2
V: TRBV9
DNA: TGTGCCAGCAGCTACCGGACTAGCGGGAGCCTGGGCGGGCAGTTCTTC
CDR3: CASSYRTSGSLGGQFF

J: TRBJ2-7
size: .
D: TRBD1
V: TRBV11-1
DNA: TGTGCCAGCAGCCCGACAGGGAGAGCGAACTCCTACGAGCAGTACTTC
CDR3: CASSPTGRANSYEQYF

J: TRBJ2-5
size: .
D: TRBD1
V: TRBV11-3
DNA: TGTGCCAGCAGCTTAGGGACAGGTCAAGAGACCCAGTACTTC
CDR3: CASSLGTGQETQYF

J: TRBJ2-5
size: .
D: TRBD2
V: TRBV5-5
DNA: TGTGCCAGCAGCTTGAACGTAGCGGGAGTCGGGGAGACCCAGTACTTC
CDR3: CASSLNVAGVGETQYF

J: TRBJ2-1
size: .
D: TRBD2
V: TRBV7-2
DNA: TGTGCCAGCAGCTCTACAGCGGGAGGATATGAGCAGTTCTTC
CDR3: CASSSTAGGYEQFF

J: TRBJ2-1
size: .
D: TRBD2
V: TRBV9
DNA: TGTGCCAGCAGCGTTACTAGCGGGCTGGCCTACAATGAGCAGTTCTTC
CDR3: CASSVTSGLAYNEQFF